This passage covers 18 T cell receptor beta chains from one sample sequenced in a study of OX40 agonist ivuxolimab in advanced cancers. Generated by immunoSEQ multiplex PCR, the TCRdb table keeps only in-frame clones and is missing some. The repertoire holds approximately 17,000 clones, with about four fifths as singletons. The sample consisted of CD4+ or CD8+ T cells sorted from blood, taken in a trial of the OX40 agonist ivuxolimab. Source of these receptors: an adult with an advanced solid tumor such as melanoma, head and neck, liver or kidney cancer.

This clone counts as medium-sized. The chain uses TRBV7-9 and TRBJ2-7; the D gene is possibly TRBD2 (5 bases). The CDR3 consists of 15 residues. From germline, CDR1 is SEHNR and CDR2 FQNEAQ (reference sequence). Trimming left V 3 bases short and J 3 bases short, with 15 bases between. Written as DNA, the CDR3 is TGTGCCAGCAGCTTTAGCCTAGCCCAAGACTACGAGCAGTACTTC. This sequence encodes CASSFSLAQDYEQYF. The full variable domain, its missing parts supplied by reference TRBV7-9 and TRBJ2-7, is DTGVSQNPRHKITKRGQNVTFRCDPISEHNRLYWYRQTLGQGPEFLTYFQNEAQLEKSRLLSDRFSAERPKGSFSTLEIQRTEQGDSAMYLCASSFSLAQDYEQYFGPGTRLTVT.

The V and J genes are TRBV7-2 and TRBJ2-2, with a weak D call TRBD2 (5 bases). This CDR3 has 16 residues. V lost 0 bases and J 6 bases, leaving 14 bases between the germline ends. Germline V CDR1 and CDR2: SGHTA, FQGNSA. CDR3 bases: TGTGCCAGCAGCTTAGCGTACGGAGGTTCACCCGGGGAGCTGTTTTTT. Translating gives CASSLAYGGSPGELFF.

This rearrangement joins TRBV28 to TRBJ2-7; no reliable D call. CDR3 length: 15 residues. In germline, CDR1 is MDHEN, CDR2 SYDVKM. V was trimmed by 2 bases and J by 3 bases, leaving 14 bases between them. The DNA of the CDR3 is TGTGCCAGCAGTTTAGGTGTAGGAACTCGCTACGAGCAGTACTTC. It specifies CASSLGVGTRYEQYF.

The V and J genes are TRBV4-1 and TRBJ1-4; a weak D match, TRBD1 (6 bases). The V end lost 0 bases, the J end lost 3 bases, and 11 bases lay between the germline ends. Per the germline V gene, CDR1 is MGHRA and CDR2 is YSYEKL. The CDR3 totals 16 residues. The CDR3 bases are TGCGCCAGCAGCCAAGATAGAACAGGGTCTAATGAAAAACTGTTTTTT. As protein: CASSQDRTGSNEKLFF.

The sample holds a few counts of this clone. The chain links TRBV2 to TRBJ2-7, with D perhaps given as TRBD1 or TRBD2 (5 bases each). V gave up 3 bases and J gave up 2 bases, with 14 bases separating them. The CDR3 totals 15 residues. Per the germline V gene, CDR1 is SNHLY and CDR2 is FYNNEI. The CDR3 DNA reads TGTGCCAGCAGTGACTCCCGGGGCCTAACCTACGAGCAGTACTTC. Encoded protein: CASSDSRGLTYEQYF.

The V gene is TRBV4-3, the J gene TRBJ2-5; 8 bases match TRBD2. The germline gives CDR1 LGHNA, CDR2 YSLEER. V lost 1 base and J lost 1; bases outside the gene matches: 8. This CDR3 is built from 17 residues. CDR3 loop: CASSQGIQRGLQETQYF. The CDR3 bases are TGCGCCAGCAGCCAAGGGATCCAGCGGGGGCTCCAAGAGACCCAGTACTTC.

The rearrangement joins TRBV6-5 to TRBJ2-3; D uncertain. The CDR3 has 11 amino acids. V was clipped by 2 bases and J by 6 bases, with 3 bases between them. The V gene's germline CDR1 is MNHEY and CDR2 SVGAGI. The CDR3 region is CASSYGDTQYF. CDR3 nucleotides: TGTGCCAGCAGTTACGGGGATACGCAGTATTTT.

The gene calls are TRBV7-6 and TRBJ2-7, with D hard to call. The length of the CDR3 is 13 residues. CDR1 and CDR2 from the germline V gene are SGHVS and FNYEAQ. Trimming removed 2 bases at V and 6 bases at J, with 11 bases between. The CDR3 nucleotides are TGTGCCAGCAGCTTAAATTTGCGGTCCGAGCAGTACTTC. Amino acid sequence: CASSLNLRSEQYF.

V gene TRBV10-1 combines with J gene TRBJ2-7; the D gene is possibly TRBD1 (6 bases). CDR3 size: 14 residues. Between the trimmed V and J ends, which lost 5 bases and 2 bases, there was a span of 13 bases. Per the germline V gene, CDR1 is WNHNN and CDR2 is SYGVQD (reference sequence). The chain's CDR3 is CASSKDSSTYEQYF. CDR3 in DNA: TGCGCCAGCAGTAAGGACAGCTCTACCTACGAGCAGTACTTC.

The chain links TRBV14 to TRBJ2-7, with D possibly TRBD2 on 6 matching bases. The germline gives CDR1 SGHDN, CDR2 FVKESK. Trimming stripped 4 bases from V and 3 bases from J, with 19 bases between. The CDR3 extends over 16 amino acids. CDR3 in DNA: TGTGCCAGCAGCCCGGCCGGAGGGCCCCTTGACTACGAGCAGTACTTC. This gives the protein CASSPAGGPLDYEQYF. Filled out from reference TRBV14 and TRBJ2-7, the complete variable domain reads EAGVTQFPSHSVIEKGQTVTLRCDPISGHDNLYWYRRVMGKEIKFLLHFVKESKQDESGMPNNRFLAERTGGTYSTLKVQPAELEDSGVYFCASSPAGGPLDYEQYFGPGTRLTVT.

This clone was seen only a few times. The chain is built from TRBV6-5 and TRBJ2-3, with 10 bases matching TRBD2. The CDR3 runs to 14 residues. V lost 5 bases to trimming and J lost 5 bases; unmatched junction nucleotides: 4. The germline V gene encodes CDR1 MNHEY and CDR2 SVGAGI. The CDR3 loop is CASSPSGGQDTQYF. The CDR3 DNA reads TGTGCCAGCAGTCCTAGCGGGGGACAAGATACGCAGTATTTT.

The rearrangement joins TRBV5-1 to TRBJ1-1, with D perhaps matching TRBD1 (5 bases). This CDR3 region has 14 residues. Germline loops: CDR1 SGHRS, CDR2 YFSETQ. The germline V and J ends were trimmed by 7 bases and 0 bases, with 13 bases remaining between them. The CDR3: CASWGTNMNTEAFF. CDR3 nucleotides: TGCGCCAGCTGGGGGACCAACATGAACACTGAAGCTTTCTTT.

V usage is TRBV27 and J usage is TRBJ1-2, with TRBD1 matching over 9 bases. Germline CDR1 and CDR2: MNHEY and SMNVEV (reference sequence). The V gene end was trimmed by 5 bases and the J gene end by 3 bases; junction bases not matched to a gene: 7. This CDR3 contains 15 residues. The CDR3 sequence: CASSTSGTGYYGYTF. The CDR3 DNA reads as TGTGCCAGCAGTACCTCCGGGACAGGGTACTATGGCTACACCTTC.

By sample share, this clone is medium-sized (0.01 to 0.1%). V gene TRBV4-3 combines with J gene TRBJ2-1; maybe TRBD2 (6 bases). V gave up 0 bases and J gave up 6 bases, with 12 bases separating them. Germline V gene data show CDR1 as LGHNA and CDR2 as YSLEER. The CDR3 spans 15 residues. The CDR3 DNA reads TGCGCCAGCAGCCAAGATCGCGGGACCACCAATGAGCAGTTCTTC. Amino acid sequence: CASSQDRGTTNEQFF.

The J gene is TRBJ2-2, the V gene TRBV10-2, with 10 bases matching TRBD2. V lost 3 bases, J lost 2 bases, and 3 bases stayed unmatched. The V gene's germline CDR1 is WSHSY and CDR2 SAAADI. The CDR3 has 16 amino acids. The CDR3 DNA reads as TGCGCCAGCAGTGAAAGACTAGCGGGCAACACCGGGGAGCTGTTTTTT. Translating gives CASSERLAGNTGELFF.

This clone was seen a single time. The chain uses TRBV6-5 and TRBJ2-7, with no clear D. CDR1 and CDR2 (germline): MNHEY, SVGAGI. V was trimmed by 6 bases and J by 10 bases, leaving 19 bases between them. The CDR3 loop spans 13 amino acids. CDR3 loop: CASSPHGLRSQYF. In nucleotides, the CDR3 is TGTGCCAGCAGCCCCCACGGCCTGCGTTCTCAGTACTTC.

The gene calls are TRBV15 and TRBJ1-4; maybe TRBD1 (6 bases). V dropped 1 base and J dropped 5 bases, with 17 bases sitting between them. The CDR3 totals 17 residues. Germline assignment: CDR1 LNHNV and CDR2 YYDKDF (reference sequence). This CDR3 reads CATSRGLGTSRNEKLFF. CDR3 sequence (DNA): TGTGCCACCAGCAGAGGGCTCGGGACAAGCAGAAATGAAAAACTGTTTTTT.

V and J are TRBV29-1 and TRBJ1-2; possible D gene TRBD1, 6 bases. CDR3 length equals 15 residues. The germline V and J ends were trimmed by 0 bases and 1 base, with 12 bases remaining between them. The germline V gene encodes CDR1 SQVTM and CDR2 ANQGSEA. CDR3 sequence: CSVEDHRVHNYGYTF. The CDR3 DNA follows: TGCAGCGTTGAAGACCACAGGGTCCATAACTATGGCTACACCTTC.